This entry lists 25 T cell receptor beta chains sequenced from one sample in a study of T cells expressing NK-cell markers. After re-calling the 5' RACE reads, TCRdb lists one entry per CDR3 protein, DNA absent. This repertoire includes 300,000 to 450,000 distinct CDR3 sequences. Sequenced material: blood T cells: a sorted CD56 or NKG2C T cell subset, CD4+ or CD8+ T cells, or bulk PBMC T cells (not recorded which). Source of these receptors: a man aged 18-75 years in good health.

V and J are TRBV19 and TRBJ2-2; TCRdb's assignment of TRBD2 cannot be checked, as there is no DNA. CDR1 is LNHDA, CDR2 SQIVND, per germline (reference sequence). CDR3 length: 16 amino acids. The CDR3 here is CASRRREGLDTGELFF.

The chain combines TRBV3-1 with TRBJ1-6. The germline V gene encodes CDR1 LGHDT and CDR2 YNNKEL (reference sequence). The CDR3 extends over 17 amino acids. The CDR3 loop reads CASSQEKFSSYNSPLHF.

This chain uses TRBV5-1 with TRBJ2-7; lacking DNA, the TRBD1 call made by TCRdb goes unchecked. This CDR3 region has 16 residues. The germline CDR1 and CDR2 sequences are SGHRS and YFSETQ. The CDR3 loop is CASSLKPVGGPYEQYF.

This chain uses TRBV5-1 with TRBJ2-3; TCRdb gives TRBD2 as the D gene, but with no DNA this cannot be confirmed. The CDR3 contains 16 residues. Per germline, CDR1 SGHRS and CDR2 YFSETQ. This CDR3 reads CASSWGSGAIRDTQYF.

The CDR3 loop reads CASITAGDYGYTF. J is TRBJ1-2 and V is TRBV7-9. The CDR3 length is 13 residues. Germline V gene lookup returns CDR1 SEHNR and CDR2 FQNEAQ (reference sequence).

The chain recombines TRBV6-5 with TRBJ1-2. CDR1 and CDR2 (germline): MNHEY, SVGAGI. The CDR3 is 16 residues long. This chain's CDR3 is CASSSTFSFTLYGYTF.

This CDR3 is CASSQSDRGKWETQYF. The chain is built from TRBV3-1 and TRBJ2-5; absent DNA, TCRdb's TRBD1 call cannot be checked. This CDR3 has 16 amino acids. Germline-derived CDR1 and CDR2 are LGHDT and YNNKEL (reference sequence).

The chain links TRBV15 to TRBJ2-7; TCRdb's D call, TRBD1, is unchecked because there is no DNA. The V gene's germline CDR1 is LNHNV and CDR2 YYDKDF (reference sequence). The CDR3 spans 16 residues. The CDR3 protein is CATSRRDALSSYEQYF.

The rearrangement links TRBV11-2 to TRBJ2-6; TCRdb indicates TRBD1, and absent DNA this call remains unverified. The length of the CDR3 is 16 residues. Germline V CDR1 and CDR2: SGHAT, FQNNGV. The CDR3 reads CASSGTYYSGANVLTF. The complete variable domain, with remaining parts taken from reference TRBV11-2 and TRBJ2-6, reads EAGVAQSPRYKIIEKRQSVAFWCNPISGHATLYWYQQILGQGPKLLIQFQNNGVVDDSQLPKDRFSAERLKGVDSTLKIQPAKLEDSAVYLCASSGTYYSGANVLTFGAGSRLTVL.

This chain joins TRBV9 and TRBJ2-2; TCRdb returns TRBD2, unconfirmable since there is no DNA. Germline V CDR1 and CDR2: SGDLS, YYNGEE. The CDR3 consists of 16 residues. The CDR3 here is CASSPSLAWATGELFF.

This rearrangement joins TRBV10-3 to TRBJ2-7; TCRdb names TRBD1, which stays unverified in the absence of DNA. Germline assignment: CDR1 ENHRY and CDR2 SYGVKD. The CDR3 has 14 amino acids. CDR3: CAISPGTPPYEQYF.

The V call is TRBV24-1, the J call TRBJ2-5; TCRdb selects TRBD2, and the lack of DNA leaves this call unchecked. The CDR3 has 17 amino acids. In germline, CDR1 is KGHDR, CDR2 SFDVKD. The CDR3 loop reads CATSEGGSGGLEETQYF.

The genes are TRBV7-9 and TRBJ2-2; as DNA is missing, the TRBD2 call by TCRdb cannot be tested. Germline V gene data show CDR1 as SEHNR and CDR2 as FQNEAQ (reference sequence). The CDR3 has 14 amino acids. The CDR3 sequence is CASGSGGAAGELFF.

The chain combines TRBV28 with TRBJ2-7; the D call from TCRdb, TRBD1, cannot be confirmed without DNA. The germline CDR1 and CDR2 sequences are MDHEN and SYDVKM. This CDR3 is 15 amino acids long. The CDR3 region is CASSSDRERSYEQYF.

The CDR3 reads CSAKLALDTQYF. This chain uses TRBV20-1 with TRBJ2-3; checking the TCRdb D call of TRBD2 is not possible without DNA. The CDR3 is made up of 12 amino acids. The germline V gene has CDR1 DFQATT and CDR2 SNEGSKA (reference sequence).

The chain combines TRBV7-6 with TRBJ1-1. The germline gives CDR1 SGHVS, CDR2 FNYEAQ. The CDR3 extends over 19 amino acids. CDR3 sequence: CASSLTQRLWEGTNTEAFF.

The CDR3 sequence is CASSQERGPNNEQFF. The chain is built from TRBV3-1 and TRBJ2-1; TCRdb designates TRBD1, a call that cannot be tested without DNA. Germline CDR1 is LGHDT and CDR2 is YNNKEL (reference sequence). The CDR3 runs to 15 residues.

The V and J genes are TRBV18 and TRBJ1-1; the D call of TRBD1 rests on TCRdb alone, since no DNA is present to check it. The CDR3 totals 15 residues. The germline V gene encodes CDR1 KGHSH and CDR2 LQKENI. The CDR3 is CASSLRQGSITEAFF.

CDR3 region: CSVRTGAEQNQPQHF. The chain has TRBV29-1 and TRBJ1-5; the D call of TRBD1 rests on TCRdb alone, since no DNA is present to check it. Germline V CDR1 and CDR2: SQVTM, ANQGSEA. The CDR3 has 15 residues. The full variable domain, rest sourced from reference TRBV29-1 and TRBJ1-5, is SAVISQKPSRDICQRGTSLTIQCQVDSQVTMMFWYRQQPGQSLTLIATANQGSEATYESGFVIDKFPISRPNLTFSTLTVSNMSPEDSSIYLCSVRTGAEQNQPQHFGDGTRLSIL.

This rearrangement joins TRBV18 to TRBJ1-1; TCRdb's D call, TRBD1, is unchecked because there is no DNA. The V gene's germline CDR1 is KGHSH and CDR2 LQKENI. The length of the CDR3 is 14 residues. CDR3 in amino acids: CASSLQGMGTEAFF.

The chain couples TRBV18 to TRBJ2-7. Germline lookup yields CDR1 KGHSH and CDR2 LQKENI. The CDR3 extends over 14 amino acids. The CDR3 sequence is CASSPASLQTEQYF. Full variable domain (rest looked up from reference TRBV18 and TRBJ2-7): NAGVMQNPRHLVRRRGQEARLRCSPMKGHSHVYWYRQLPEEGLKFMVYLQKENIIDESGMPKERFSAEFPKEGPSILRIQQVVRGDSAAYFCASSPASLQTEQYFGPGTRLTVT.

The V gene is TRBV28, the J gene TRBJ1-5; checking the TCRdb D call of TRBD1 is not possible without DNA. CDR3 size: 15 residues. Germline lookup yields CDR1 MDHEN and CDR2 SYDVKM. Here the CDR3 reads CASRREQGAHQPQHF.

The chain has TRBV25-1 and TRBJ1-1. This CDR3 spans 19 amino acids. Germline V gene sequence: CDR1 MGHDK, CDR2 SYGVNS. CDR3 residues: CASSGRRLKELGRNTEAFF.

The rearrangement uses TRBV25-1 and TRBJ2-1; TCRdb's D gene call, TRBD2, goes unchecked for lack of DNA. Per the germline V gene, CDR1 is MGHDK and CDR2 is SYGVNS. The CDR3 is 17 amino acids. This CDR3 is CASSLEGGALTYNEQFF.

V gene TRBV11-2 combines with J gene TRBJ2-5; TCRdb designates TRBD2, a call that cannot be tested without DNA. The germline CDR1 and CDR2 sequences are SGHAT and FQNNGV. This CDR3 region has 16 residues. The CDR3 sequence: CASSFGGGGAGETQYF.